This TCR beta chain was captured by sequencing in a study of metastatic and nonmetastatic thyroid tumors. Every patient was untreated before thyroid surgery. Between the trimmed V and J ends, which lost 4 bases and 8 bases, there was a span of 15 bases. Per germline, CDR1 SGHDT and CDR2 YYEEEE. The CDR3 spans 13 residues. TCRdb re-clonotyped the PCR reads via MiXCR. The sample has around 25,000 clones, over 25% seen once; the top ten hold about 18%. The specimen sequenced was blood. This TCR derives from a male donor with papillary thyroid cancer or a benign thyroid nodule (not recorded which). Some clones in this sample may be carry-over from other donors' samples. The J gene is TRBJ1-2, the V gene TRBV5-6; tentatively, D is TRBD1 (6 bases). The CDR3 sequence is CASSGVQGSGYTF. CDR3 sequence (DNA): TGTGCCAGCAGCGGGGTACAGGGAAGCGGCTACACCTTC.